The 9 T cell receptor beta chains presented below share a single source sample, sequenced in a study of cytomegalovirus exposure and HLA in healthy donors. 60 Vbeta and 13 Jbeta primers were used in PCR. Method: immunoSEQ multiplex PCR; TCRdb's copy keeps in-frame clones and lacks some. The sample shows 150,000 or so clones, 76% of them seen only once. Source material: PBMCs. Receptors originate from a male donor in good health and CMV-seronegative.

V usage is TRBV9 and J usage is TRBJ2-3; D is unclear. This CDR3 region has 16 residues. CDR1 is SGDLS and CDR2 is YYNGEE in the germline V gene. The V end was cut by 0 bases, the J end by 0 bases, with 11 bases between. As DNA, the CDR3 is TGTGCCAGCAGCGTAGCTCCCTTGACTAGCACAGATACGCAGTATTTT. This translates into CASSVAPLTSTDTQYF.

The chain combines TRBV28 with TRBJ2-5, with D possibly TRBD2 on 6 matching bases. Trimming took off 4 bases at V and 5 bases at J, with 14 bases between the two ends. The germline gives CDR1 MDHEN, CDR2 SYDVKM. The CDR3 loop spans 14 amino acids. DNA for the CDR3: TGTGCCAGCAGTTCCTCGACTAGGCAGGAGACCCAGTACTTC. Residues: CASSSSTRQETQYF.

The chain joins TRBV11-2 to TRBJ1-1; D gene unclear. Trimming cost V 6 bases and J 1 base, with 9 bases left between them. The CDR3 is made up of 13 amino acids. Germline lookup yields CDR1 SGHAT and CDR2 FQNNGV. The CDR3 nucleotides are TGTGCCAGCAGTTTAAAGAGGAACACTGAAGCTTTCTTT. It codes for CASSLKRNTEAFF. The variable domain in full, with the rest retrieved from reference TRBV11-2 and TRBJ1-1, is EAGVAQSPRYKIIEKRQSVAFWCNPISGHATLYWYQQILGQGPKLLIQFQNNGVVDDSQLPKDRFSAERLKGVDSTLKIQPAKLEDSAVYLCASSLKRNTEAFFGQGTRLTVV.

The J gene is TRBJ2-2, the V gene TRBV19; 7 bases are shared with TRBD1. Germline CDR1 and CDR2: LNHDA and SQIVND (reference sequence). The J segment lost 0 bases and the V segment lost 10 bases, leaving 5 bases of the junction unmatched. The CDR3 loop spans 14 amino acids. CDR3 bases: TGTGCCACCCCAGACAGGGCGAACACCGGGGAGCTGTTTTTT. This encodes CATPDRANTGELFF.

The CDR3 here is CASSQVGQGSNQPQHF. CDR3 DNA sequence: TGCGCCAGCAGCCAAGTTGGACAGGGAAGCAATCAGCCCCAGCATTTT. The gene calls are TRBV4-1 and TRBJ1-5; 8 nucleotides align to TRBD1. Germline CDR1 is MGHRA and CDR2 is YSYEKL. The CDR3 is 16 amino acids. V gave up 1 base and J gave up 1 base; unmatched junction bases: 3.

The genes are TRBV5-6 and TRBJ1-5, with 7 bases identical to TRBD1. Germline V lookup: CDR1 SGHDT, CDR2 YYEEEE. This CDR3 is built from 15 residues. The junction had 5 bases not matched to a gene; V was cut back by 0 bases and J by 5 bases. The chain's CDR3 is CASSLVDRADQPQHF. CDR3 bases: TGTGCCAGCAGCTTGGTTGACAGGGCCGATCAGCCCCAGCATTTT.

This chain links TRBV4-2 with TRBJ1-2; the match to TRBD1 covers 8 bases. Germline CDR1 LGHNA, CDR2 YNFKEQ. With 5 bases clipped from V and 7 bases from J, the junction kept 18 bases outside the gene matches. The CDR3 extends over 17 amino acids. The CDR3 sequence is CASSVTTGETVRFGYTF. In DNA form, the CDR3 reads TGTGCCAGCAGCGTAACGACAGGGGAAACCGTGCGTTTTGGCTACACCTTC.

In DNA form, the CDR3 reads TGTGCCAGCAGGCCCAGCCCGGGACAGGGCGACGAGCAGTACTTC. Translating it yields CASRPSPGQGDEQYF. J is TRBJ2-5 and V is TRBV7-6; 9 bases map to TRBD1. With the DNA end fitting TRBJ2-7 better, the J assignment may be wrong. This CDR3 is 15 amino acids long. Germline V lookup: CDR1 SGHVS, CDR2 FNYEAQ.

The chain uses TRBV19 and TRBJ2-1, with a possible D match to TRBD2 (6 bases). Germline V gives CDR1 LNHDA, CDR2 SQIVND (reference sequence). This CDR3 contains 14 residues. With 3 bases removed from V and 4 bases from J, the gap between germline ends came to 10 bases. The CDR3 protein is CASSILAPYNEQFF. The CDR3 coding sequence is TGTGCCAGTAGTATCCTAGCGCCATACAATGAGCAGTTCTTC. Together with reference TRBV19 and TRBJ2-1, the CDR3 gives the full variable domain: DGGITQSPKYLFRKEGQNVTLSCEQNLNHDAMYWYRQDPGQGLRLIYYSQIVNDFQKGDIAEGYSVSREKKESFPLTVTSAQKNPTAFYLCASSILAPYNEQFFGPGTRLTVL.